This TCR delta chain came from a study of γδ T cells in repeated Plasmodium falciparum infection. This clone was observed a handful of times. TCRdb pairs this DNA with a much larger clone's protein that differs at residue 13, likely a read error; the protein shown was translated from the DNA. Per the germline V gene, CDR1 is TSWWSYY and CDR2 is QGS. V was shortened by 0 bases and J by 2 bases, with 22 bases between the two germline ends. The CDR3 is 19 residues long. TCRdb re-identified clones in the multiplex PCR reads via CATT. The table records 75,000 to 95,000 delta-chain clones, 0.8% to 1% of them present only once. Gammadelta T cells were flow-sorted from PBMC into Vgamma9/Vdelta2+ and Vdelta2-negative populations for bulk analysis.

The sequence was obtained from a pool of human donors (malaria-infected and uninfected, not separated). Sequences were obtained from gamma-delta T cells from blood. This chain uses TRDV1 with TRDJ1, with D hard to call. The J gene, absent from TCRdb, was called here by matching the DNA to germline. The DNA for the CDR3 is TGTGCTCTTGGGGAACTAGAGTCGTCCCGGTCCTTTACTACCGATAAACTCATCTTT. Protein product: CALGELESSRSFTTDKLIF.